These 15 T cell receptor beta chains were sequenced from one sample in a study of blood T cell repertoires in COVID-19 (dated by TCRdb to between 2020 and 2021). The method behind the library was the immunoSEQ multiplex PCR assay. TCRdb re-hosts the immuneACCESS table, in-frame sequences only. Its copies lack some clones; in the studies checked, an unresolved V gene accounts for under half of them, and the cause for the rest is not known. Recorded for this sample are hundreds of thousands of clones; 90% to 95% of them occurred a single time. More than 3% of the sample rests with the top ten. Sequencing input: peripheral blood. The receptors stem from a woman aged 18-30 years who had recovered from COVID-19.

The CDR3 is CASSAGGKNIQYF. In DNA form, the CDR3 reads TGTGCCAGCAGCGCCGGGGGCAAAAACATTCAGTACTTC. This chain links TRBV9 with TRBJ2-4; maybe TRBD2 (6 bases). Deletions cut 3 bases from V and 3 bases from J, with 7 bases between. CDR1 and CDR2 from the germline V gene are SGDLS and YYNGEE. The CDR3 extends over 13 amino acids.

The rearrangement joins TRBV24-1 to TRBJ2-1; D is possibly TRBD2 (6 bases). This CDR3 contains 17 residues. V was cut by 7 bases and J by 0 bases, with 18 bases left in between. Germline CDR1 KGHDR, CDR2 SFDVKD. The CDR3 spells CATSARGTSSSYNEQFF. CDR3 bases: TGTGCCACCAGCGCGCGGGGAACCAGTAGCTCCTACAATGAGCAGTTCTTC.

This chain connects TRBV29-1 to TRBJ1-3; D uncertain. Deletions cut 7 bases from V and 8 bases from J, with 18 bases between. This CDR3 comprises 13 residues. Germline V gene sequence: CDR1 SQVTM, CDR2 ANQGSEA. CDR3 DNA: TGCAGCGCCGATGCCCGGGAAAAGGACACCATATATTTT. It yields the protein CSADAREKDTIYF.

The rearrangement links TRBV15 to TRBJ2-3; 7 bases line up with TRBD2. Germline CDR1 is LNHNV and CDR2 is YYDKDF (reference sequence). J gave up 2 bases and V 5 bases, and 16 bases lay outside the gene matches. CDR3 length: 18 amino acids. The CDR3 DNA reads TGTGCCACCAGCGAACGTCCGCTAGCGGTACCCAACACAGATACGCAGTATTTT. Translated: CATSERPLAVPNTDTQYF.

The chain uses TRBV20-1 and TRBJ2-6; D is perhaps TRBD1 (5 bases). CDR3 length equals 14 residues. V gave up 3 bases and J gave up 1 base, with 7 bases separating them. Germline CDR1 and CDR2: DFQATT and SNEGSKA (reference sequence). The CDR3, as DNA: TGCAGTGCTAGTCCAGGGTCTGGGGCCAACGTCCTGACTTTC. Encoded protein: CSASPGSGANVLTF.

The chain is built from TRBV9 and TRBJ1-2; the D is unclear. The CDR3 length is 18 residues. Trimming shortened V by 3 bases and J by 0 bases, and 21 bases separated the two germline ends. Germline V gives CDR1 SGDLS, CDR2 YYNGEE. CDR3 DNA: TGTGCCAGCAGCGGCTCGATACTCCGGGAGGTGACTAACTATGGCTACACCTTC. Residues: CASSGSILREVTNYGYTF.

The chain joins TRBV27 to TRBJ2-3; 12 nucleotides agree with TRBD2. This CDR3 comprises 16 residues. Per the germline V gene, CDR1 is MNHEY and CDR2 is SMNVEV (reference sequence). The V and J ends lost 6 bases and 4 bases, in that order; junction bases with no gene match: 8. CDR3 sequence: CASRSLLAGGSDTQYF. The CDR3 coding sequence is TGTGCCAGCAGGTCCCTGCTAGCGGGAGGGTCAGATACGCAGTATTTT.

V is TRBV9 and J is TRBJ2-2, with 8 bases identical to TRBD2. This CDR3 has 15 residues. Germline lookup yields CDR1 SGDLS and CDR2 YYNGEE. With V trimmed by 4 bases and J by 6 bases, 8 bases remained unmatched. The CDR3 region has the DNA TGTGCCAGCAGCTTTCTAGCGGGTAAAGCCGGGGAGCTGTTTTTT. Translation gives CASSFLAGKAGELFF.

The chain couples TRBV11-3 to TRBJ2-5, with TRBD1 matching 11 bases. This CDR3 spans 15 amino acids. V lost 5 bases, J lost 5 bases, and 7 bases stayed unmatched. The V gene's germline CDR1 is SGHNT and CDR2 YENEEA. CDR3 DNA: TGTGCCAGCAGCGCCAGGACAGGGGGCTGGGAGACCCAGTACTTC. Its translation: CASSARTGGWETQYF.

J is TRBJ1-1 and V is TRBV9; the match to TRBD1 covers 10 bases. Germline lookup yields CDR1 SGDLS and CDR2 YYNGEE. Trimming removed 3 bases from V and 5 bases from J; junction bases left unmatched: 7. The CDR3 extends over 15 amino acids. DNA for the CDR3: TGTGCCAGCAGCGCAACCGGGACAGGGGTAACTGAAGCTTTCTTT. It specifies CASSATGTGVTEAFF.

The CDR3 region has the DNA TGTGCCAGCAGCTTCGGCGGGGGGAGTCAGCCCCAGCATTTT. Its protein is CASSFGGGSQPQHF. The chain couples TRBV3-1 (or the pseudogene TRBV3-2) to TRBJ1-5; TRBD1 might be the D (5 bases). Per germline, CDR1 LGHDT and CDR2 YNNKEL (reference sequence). This CDR3 has 14 residues. Trimming stripped 5 bases from V and 6 bases from J, with 14 bases between.

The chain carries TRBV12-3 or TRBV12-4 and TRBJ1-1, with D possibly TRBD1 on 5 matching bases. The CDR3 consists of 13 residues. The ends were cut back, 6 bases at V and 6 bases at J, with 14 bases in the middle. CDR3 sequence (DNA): TGTGCCAGCAGCCCCGGGGGAAGAGCTGAAGCTTTCTTT. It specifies CASSPGGRAEAFF.

The CDR3 region has the DNA TGCGCCAGCAGCCAAGATTCGCCAGAAAACAATGAGCAGTTCTTC. Translated: CASSQDSPENNEQFF. The genes are TRBV4-1 and TRBJ2-1; the D is unclear. The CDR3 extends over 15 amino acids. Germline CDR1 MGHRA, CDR2 YSYEKL. Trimming removed 0 bases at V and 5 bases at J, with 11 bases between.

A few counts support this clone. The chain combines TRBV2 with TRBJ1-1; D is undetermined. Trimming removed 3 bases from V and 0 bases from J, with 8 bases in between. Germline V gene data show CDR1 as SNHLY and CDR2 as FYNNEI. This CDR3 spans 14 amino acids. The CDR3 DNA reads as TGTGCCAGCAGTGACAAGCCATTGAACACTGAAGCTTTCTTT. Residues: CASSDKPLNTEAFF.

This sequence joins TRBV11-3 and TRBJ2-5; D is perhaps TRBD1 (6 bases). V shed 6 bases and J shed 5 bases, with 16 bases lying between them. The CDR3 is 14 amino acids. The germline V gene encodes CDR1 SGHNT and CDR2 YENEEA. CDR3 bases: TGTGCCAGCAGAAAAGGGGGACCGAGGGAGACCCAGTACTTC. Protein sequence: CASRKGGPRETQYF.